This T cell receptor beta chain appears in the sequencing data of a study of lymphopenia after photon versus proton radiotherapy. Study-wide findings and caveats: Larger post-nadir TCR diversity loss correlated inversely with survival in deceased patients. After the lymphocyte nadir, photon-treated repertoires showed oligoclonal expansion, especially of CD8+ Temra cells. Under photons, naive T cells and diversity fell while effector/memory populations rose. Better survival with proton therapy was suggested as possible, not demonstrated.

Points on this clone: What it recognizes is unknown.

TCRdb keeps only in-frame clones here, not all; method: immunoSEQ multiplex PCR. The table includes 50,000 to 65,000 clones, roughly 87% detected once. The CDR3 consists of 13 residues. V dropped 2 bases and J dropped 5 bases, with 9 bases sitting between them. Germline V gene lookup returns CDR1 SGHTA and CDR2 FQGNSA. The chain links TRBV7-2 to TRBJ1-2; tentatively, D is TRBD1 (5 bases). This TCR was recovered from a man older than 75 with esophageal cancer. Sequencing used peripheral blood, obtained from a patient treated with proton-based radiotherapy. CDR3 sequence reads: CASSLRQGYGYTF. The DNA for the CDR3 is TGTGCCAGCAGCTTAAGGCAGGGATATGGCTACACCTTC.